This TCR beta chain was sequenced in a study of cytomegalovirus exposure and HLA in healthy donors. Study-wide results and limits: What was likely a sequencing artifact was a cluster of highly shared sequence variants.

Researchers ran the PCR with 60 Vbeta and 13 Jbeta primers. Clones were sequenced by immunoSEQ multiplex PCR, and TCRdb holds only the in-frame ones, with some missing. The sample has about 97,000 clones, over 75% seen once. As regards this clone: The antigen is not known.

The TCR comes from a man in his forties in good health and CMV-seropositive. The sequenced sample was PBMCs.

CDR3 coding DNA: TGTGCCTGGAGTGTAGGAGGGGAGCCCCAGCATTTT. Its protein is CAWSVGGEPQHF. The rearrangement joins TRBV30 to TRBJ1-5; a weak D match, TRBD1 (5 bases). Germline V gene sequence: CDR1 GTSNPN, CDR2 SVGIG (reference sequence). The CDR3 loop spans 12 amino acids. V gave up 0 bases and J gave up 8 bases, with 8 bases separating them.